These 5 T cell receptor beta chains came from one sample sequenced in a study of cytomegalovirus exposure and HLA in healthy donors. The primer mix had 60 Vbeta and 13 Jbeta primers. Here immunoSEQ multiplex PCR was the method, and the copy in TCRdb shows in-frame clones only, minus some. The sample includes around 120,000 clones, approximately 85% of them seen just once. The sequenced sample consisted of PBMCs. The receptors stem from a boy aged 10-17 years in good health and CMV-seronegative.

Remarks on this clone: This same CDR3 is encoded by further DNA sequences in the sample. CDR3 bases: TGTGCCAGCTCACCCCCTGGAGGCTACGAGCAGTACTTC. This codes for CASSPPGGYEQYF. This chain joins TRBV18 and TRBJ2-7, with D perhaps matching TRBD2 (5 bases). Per the germline V gene, CDR1 is KGHSH and CDR2 is LQKENI. The V and J ends lost 3 bases and 3 bases respectively, with 9 bases between them. The CDR3 is made up of 13 amino acids.

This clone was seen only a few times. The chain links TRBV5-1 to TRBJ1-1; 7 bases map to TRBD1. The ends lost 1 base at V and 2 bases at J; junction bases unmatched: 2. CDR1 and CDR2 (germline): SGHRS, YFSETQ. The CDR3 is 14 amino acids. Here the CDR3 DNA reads TGCGCCAGCAGCTTGAGACAGGGAAACACTGAAGCTTTCTTT. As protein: CASSLRQGNTEAFF.

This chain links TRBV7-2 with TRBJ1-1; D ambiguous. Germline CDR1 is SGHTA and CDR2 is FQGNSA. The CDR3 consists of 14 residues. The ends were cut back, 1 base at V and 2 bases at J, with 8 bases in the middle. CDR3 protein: CASSLGQTNTEAFF. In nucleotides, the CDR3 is TGTGCCAGCAGCTTAGGACAAACTAACACTGAAGCTTTCTTT.

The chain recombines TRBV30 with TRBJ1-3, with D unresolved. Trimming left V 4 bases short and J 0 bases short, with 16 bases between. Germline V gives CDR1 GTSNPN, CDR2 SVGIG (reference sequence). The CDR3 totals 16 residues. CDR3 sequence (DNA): TGTGCCTGGAATCTGGGAGGGCCGAGCTCTGGAAACACCATATATTTT. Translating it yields CAWNLGGPSSGNTIYF.

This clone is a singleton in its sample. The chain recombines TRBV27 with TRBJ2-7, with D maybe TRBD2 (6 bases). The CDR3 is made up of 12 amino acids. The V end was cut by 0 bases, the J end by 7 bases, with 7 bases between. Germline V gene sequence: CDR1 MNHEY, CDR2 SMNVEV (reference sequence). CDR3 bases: TGTGCCAGCAGTTTATCGGAGGGAGAGCAGTACTTC. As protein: CASSLSEGEQYF.